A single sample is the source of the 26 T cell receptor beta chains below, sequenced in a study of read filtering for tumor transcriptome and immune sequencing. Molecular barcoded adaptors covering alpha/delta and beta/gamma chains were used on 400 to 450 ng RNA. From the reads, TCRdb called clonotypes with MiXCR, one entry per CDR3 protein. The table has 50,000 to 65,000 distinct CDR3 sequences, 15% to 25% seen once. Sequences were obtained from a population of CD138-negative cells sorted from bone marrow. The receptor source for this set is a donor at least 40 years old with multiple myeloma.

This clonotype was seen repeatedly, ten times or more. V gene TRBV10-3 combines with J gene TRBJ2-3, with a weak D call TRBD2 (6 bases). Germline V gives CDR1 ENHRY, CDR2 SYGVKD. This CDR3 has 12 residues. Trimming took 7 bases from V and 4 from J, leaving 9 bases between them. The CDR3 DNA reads TGTGCCATCAATGGGGGGTCAGATACGCAGTATTTT. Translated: CAINGGSDTQYF.

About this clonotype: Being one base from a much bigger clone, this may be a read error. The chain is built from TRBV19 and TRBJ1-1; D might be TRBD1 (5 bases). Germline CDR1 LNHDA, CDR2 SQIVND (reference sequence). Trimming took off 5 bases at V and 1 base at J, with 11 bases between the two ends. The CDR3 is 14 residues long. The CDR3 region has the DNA TGTGCCAGTAGTCCCGTGGACAAGAACACTGAAGCTTTCTTT. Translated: CASSPVDKNTEAFF.

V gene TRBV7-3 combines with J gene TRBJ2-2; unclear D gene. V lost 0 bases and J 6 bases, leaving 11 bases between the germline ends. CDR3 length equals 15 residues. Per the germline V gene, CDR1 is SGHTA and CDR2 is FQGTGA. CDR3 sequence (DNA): TGTGCCAGCAGCTTAACGGGCCAAAACCCCGGGGAGCTGTTTTTT. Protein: CASSLTGQNPGELFF. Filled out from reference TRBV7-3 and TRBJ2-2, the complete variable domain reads GAGVSQTPSNKVTEKGKYVELRCDPISGHTALYWYRQSLGQGPEFLIYFQGTGAADDSGLPNDRFFAVRPEGSVSTLKIQRTERGDSAVYLCASSLTGQNPGELFFGEGSRLTVL.

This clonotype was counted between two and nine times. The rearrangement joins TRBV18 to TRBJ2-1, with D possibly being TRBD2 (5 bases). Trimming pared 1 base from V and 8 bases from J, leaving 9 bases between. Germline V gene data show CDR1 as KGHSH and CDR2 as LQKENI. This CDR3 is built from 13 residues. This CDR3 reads CASSPRETYEQFF. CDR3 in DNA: TGTGCCAGCTCACCACGGGAGACGTATGAGCAGTTCTTC.

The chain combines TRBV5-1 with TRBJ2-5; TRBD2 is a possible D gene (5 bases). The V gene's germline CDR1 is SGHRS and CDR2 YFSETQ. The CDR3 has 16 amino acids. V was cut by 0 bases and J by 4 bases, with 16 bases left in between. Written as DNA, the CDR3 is TGCGCCAGCAGCTTGGGTAGCGAGTCCTCACGAGAGACCCAGTACTTC. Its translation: CASSLGSESSRETQYF.

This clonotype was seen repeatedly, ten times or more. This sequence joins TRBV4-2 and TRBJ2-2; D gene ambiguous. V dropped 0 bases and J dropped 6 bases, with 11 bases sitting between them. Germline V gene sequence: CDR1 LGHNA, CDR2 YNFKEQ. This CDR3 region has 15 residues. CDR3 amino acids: CASSQERAIAGELFF. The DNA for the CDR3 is TGTGCCAGCAGCCAAGAAAGGGCGATCGCCGGGGAGCTGTTTTTT.

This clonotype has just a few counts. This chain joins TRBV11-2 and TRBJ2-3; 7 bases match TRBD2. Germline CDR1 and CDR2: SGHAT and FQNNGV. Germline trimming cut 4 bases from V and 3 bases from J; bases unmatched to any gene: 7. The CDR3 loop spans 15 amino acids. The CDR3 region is CASSSRTSRTDTQYF. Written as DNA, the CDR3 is TGTGCCAGCAGCTCCCGGACTAGTCGGACAGATACGCAGTATTTT.

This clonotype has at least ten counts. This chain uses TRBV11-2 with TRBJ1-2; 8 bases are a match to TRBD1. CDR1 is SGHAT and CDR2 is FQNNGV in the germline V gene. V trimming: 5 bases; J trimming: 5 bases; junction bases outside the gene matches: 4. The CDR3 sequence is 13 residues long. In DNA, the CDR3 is TGTGCCAGCAGCCCCGACAGGGGTTATGGCTACACCTTC. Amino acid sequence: CASSPDRGYGYTF.

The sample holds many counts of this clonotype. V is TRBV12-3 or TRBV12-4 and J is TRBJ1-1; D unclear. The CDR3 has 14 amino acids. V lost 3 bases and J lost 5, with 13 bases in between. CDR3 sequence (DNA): TGTGCCAGCAGTTTCACGACGGGTGGGACTGAAGCTTTCTTT. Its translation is CASSFTTGGTEAFF.

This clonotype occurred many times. The CDR3 DNA is TGCGCCAGCACCCCCCAGGCAGCCGTGGTGAACACTGAAGCTTTCTTT. Its translation: CASTPQAAVVNTEAFF. This chain links TRBV5-1 with TRBJ1-1; D call uncertain. V was clipped by 6 bases and J by 0 bases, with 18 bases between them. CDR3 size: 16 residues. Germline CDR1 and CDR2: SGHRS and YFSETQ.

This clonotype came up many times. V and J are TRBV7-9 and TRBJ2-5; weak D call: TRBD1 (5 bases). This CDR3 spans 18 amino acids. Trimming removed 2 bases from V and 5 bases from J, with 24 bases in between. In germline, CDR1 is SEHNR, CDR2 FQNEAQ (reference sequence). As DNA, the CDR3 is TGTGCCAGCAGCTTAATTGGTCGGCCAGGGCAAATAACGGAGACCCAGTACTTC. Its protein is CASSLIGRPGQITETQYF.

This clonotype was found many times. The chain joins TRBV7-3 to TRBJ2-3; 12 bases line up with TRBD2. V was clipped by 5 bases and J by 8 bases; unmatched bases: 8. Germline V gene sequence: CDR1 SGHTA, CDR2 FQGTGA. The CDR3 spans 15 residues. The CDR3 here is CASSPSSGGGGTQYF. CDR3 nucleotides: TGTGCCAGCAGCCCCTCTAGCGGGGGGGGGGGTACGCAGTATTTT.

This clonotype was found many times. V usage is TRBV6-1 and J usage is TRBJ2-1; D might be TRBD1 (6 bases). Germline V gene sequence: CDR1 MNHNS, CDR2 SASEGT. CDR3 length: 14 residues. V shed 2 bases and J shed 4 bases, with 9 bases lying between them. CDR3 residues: CASSEFTGYNEQFF. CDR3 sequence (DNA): TGTGCCAGCAGTGAATTTACAGGGTACAATGAGCAGTTCTTC.

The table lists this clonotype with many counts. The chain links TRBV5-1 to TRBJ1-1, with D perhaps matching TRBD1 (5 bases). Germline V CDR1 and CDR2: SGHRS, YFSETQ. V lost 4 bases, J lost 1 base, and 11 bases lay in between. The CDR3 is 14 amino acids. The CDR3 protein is CASSRGTGNTEAFF. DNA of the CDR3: TGCGCCAGCAGCCGAGGCACAGGGAACACTGAAGCTTTCTTT.

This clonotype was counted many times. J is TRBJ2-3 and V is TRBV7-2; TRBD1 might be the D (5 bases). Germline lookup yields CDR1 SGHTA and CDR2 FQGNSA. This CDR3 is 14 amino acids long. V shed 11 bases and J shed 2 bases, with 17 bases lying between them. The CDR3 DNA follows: TGTGCCCGCCGCTTAGGGGAACACACAGATACGCAGTATTTT. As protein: CARRLGEHTDTQYF.

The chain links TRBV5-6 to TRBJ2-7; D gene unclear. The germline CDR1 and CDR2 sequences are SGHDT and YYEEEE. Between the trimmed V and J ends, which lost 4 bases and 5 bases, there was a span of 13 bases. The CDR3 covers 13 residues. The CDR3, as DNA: TGTGCCAGCAGCCGGGTCCAGACCCACGAGCAGTACTTC. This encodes CASSRVQTHEQYF.

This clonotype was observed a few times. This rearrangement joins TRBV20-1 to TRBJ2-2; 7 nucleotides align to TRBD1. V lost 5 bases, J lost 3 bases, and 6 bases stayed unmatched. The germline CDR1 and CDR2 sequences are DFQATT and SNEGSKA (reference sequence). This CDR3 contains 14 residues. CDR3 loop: CSASGGYDTGELFF. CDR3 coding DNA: TGCAGTGCTTCAGGGGGTTACGACACCGGGGAGCTGTTTTTT.

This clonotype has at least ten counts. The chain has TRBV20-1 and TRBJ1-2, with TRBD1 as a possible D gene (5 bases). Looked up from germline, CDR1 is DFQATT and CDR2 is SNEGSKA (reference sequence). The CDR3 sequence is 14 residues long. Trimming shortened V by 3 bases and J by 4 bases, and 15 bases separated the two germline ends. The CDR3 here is CSASVPGLLYGYTF. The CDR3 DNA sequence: TGCAGTGCTAGCGTTCCGGGACTACTCTATGGCTACACCTTC.

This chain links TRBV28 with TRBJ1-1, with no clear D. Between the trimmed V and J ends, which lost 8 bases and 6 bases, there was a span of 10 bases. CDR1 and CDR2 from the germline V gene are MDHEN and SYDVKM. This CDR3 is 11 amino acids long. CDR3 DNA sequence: TGTGCCAGCGCCGGAGGACCTGAAGCTTTCTTT. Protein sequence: CASAGGPEAFF.

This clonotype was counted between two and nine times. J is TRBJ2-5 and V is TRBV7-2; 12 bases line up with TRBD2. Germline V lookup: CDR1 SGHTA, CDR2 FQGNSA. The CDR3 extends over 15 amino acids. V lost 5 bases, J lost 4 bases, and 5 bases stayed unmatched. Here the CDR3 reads CASSISSGGGETQYF. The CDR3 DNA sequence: TGTGCCAGCAGCATTTCTAGCGGGGGGGGAGAGACCCAGTACTTC.

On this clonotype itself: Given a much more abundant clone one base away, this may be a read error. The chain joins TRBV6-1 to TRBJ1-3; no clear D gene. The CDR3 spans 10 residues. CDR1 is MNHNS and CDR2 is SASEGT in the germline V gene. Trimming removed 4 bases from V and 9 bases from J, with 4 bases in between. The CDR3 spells CASSGATIYF. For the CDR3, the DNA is TGTGCCAGCAGTGGTGCCACCATATATTTT.

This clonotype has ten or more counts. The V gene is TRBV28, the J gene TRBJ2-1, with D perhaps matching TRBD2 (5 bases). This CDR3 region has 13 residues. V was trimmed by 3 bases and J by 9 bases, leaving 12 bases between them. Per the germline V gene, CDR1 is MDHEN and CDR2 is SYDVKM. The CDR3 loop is CASSFDPAGEQFF. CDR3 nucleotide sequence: TGTGCCAGCAGTTTTGACCCGGCGGGTGAGCAGTTCTTC.

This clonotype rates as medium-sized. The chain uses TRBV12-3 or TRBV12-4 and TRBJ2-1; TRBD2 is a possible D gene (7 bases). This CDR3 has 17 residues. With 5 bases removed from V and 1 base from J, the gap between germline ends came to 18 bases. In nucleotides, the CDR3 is TGTGCCAGCAGTCCCTTTTCGGGGGGCCGTTCCTACAATGAGCAGTTCTTC. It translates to CASSPFSGGRSYNEQFF.

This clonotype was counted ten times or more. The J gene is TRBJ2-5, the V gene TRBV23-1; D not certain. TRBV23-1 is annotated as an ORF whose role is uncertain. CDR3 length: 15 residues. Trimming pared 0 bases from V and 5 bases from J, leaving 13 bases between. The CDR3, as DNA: TGCGCCAGCAGTCAATCGGGCGGTTTGGGGGAGACCCAGTACTTC. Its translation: CASSQSGGLGETQYF.

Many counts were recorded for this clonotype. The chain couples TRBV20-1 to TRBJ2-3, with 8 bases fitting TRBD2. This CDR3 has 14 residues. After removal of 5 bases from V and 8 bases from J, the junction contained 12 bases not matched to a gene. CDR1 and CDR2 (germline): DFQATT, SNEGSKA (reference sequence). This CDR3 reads CSARRGGSGGTQYF. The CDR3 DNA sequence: TGCAGTGCTCGCCGGGGGGGTTCGGGAGGTACGCAGTATTTT.

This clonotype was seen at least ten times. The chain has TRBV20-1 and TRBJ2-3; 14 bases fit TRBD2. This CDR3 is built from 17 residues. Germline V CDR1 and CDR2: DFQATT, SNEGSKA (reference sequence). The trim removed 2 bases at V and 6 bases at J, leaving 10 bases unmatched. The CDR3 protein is CSARRLAGGPRADTQYF. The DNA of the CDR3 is TGCAGTGCTAGACGACTAGCGGGGGGGCCTCGGGCTGATACGCAGTATTTT.